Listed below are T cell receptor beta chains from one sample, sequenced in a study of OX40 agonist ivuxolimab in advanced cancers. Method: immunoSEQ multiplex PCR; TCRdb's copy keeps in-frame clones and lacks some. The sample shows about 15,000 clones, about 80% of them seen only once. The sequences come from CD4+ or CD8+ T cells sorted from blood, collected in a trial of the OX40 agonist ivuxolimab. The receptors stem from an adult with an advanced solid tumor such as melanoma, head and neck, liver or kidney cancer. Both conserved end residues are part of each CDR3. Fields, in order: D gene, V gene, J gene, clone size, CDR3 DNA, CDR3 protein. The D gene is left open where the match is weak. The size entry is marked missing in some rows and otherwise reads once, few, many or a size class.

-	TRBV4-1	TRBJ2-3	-	TGCGCCAGCAGCCAAAGGGGTCCTTACACAGATACGCAGTATTTT	CASSQRGPYTDTQYF
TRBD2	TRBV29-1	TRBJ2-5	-	TGCAGCGCGAGACTAGCGGGCAGAGAAAGAGGGGAGACCCAGTACTTC	CSARLAGRERGETQYF
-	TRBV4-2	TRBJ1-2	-	TGTGCCAGCAGCCGCTCCCAGGGTATGGATGGCTACACCTTC	CASSRSQGMDGYTF
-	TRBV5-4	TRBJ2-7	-	TGTGCCAGCAGCTTGGTGGGACCCTACGAGCAGTACTTC	CASSLVGPYEQYF
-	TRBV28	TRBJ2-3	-	TGTGCCAGCAGTGGGGGACTTGGGCCAGGAGATACGCAGTATTTT	CASSGGLGPGDTQYF
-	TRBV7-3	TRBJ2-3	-	TGTGCCAGCAGAGGAAACAACACAGATACGCAGTATTTT	CASRGNNTDTQYF
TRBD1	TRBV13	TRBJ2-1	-	TGTGCCAGCAGCTTAGGGACAGGGAGTAGGAATGAGCAGTTCTTC	CASSLGTGSRNEQFF
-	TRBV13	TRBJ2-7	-	TGTGCCAGCAGCTTCACCCGGGACCTCGGTGATCTCGAGCAGTACTTC	CASSFTRDLGDLEQYF
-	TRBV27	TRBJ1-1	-	TGTGCCAGCACTTCCCGGCGGAACACTGAAGCTTTCTTT	CASTSRRNTEAFF
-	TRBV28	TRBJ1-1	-	TGTGCCAGCAGCCCACAGGGTTTGTGGACTGAAGCTTTCTTT	CASSPQGLWTEAFF
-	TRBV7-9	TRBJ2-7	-	TGTGCCAGCAGCTTAGACACACCCTACGAGCAGTACTTC	CASSLDTPYEQYF
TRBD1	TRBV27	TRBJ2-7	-	TGTGCCAGCAGTTTGTATTTGCTGACAGGGGTTGGCGAGCAGTACTTC	CASSLYLLTGVGEQYF
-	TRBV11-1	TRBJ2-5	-	TGTGCCAGCAGCGGAGTAGCGGAGGAGACCCAGTACTTC	CASSGVAEETQYF
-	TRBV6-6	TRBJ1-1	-	TGTGCCAGCACTATGACAGGCACAACCGAAGCTTTCTTT	CASTMTGTTEAFF
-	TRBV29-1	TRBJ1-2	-	TGCAGCGGAGAGACTGGGGCACCGAACTATGGCTACACCTTC	CSGETGAPNYGYTF
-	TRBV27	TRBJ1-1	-	TGTGCCAGCAGTTCGGGCGGGGCCACTGAAGCTTTCTTT	CASSSGGATEAFF
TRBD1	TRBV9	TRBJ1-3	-	TGTGCCAGCACCTTGGACAGGAACTCTGGAAACACCATATATTTT	CASTLDRNSGNTIYF
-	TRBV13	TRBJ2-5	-	TGTGCCAGCAGCGCGCGAACAGGACTATCTCAAGAGACCCAGTACTTC	CASSARTGLSQETQYF
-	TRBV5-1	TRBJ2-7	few	TGCGCCAGCAGCTTGGAGGGCTACGAGCAGTACTTC	CASSLEGYEQYF
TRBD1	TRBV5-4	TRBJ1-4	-	TGTGCCAGCAGCTTGCCGGACAGGGGAAATGAAAAACTGTTTTTT	CASSLPDRGNEKLFF
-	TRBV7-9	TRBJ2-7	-	TGTGCCAGCAGCTTAGTTCAGTACGAGCAGTACTTC	CASSLVQYEQYF
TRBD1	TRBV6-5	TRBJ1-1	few	TGTGCCAGCAACTTACAGGGGAGCACTGAAGCTTTCTTT	CASNLQGSTEAFF
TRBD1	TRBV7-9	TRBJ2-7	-	TGTGCCAGCAGCATAAAGGACAGGGACACCTACGAGCAGTACTTC	CASSIKDRDTYEQYF
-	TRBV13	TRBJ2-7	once	TGTGCCAGCAGCTCCTCAGACGGATACTCCTACGAGCAGTACTTC	CASSSSDGYSYEQYF
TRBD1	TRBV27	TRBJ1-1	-	TGTGCCAGCAGTTCCGAGACAGGGGTCACTGAAGCTTTCTTT	CASSSETGVTEAFF
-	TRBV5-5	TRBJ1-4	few	TGTGCCAGCAGCTTGGCGGGGGGCGCCCCGCATGAAAAACTGTTTTTT	CASSLAGGAPHEKLFF
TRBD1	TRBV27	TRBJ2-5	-	TGTGCCAGCAGTCCCCTTTTGGGACAGCAAGAGACCCAGTACTTC	CASSPLLGQQETQYF
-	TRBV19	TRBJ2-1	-	TGTGCCAGTAGTATTTCCCCCCCGGCCCTCACAGAATACAATGAGCAGTTCTTC	CASSISPPALTEYNEQFF
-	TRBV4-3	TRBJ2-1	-	TGCGCCAGCAGCCAAGATGAAATAGTGAGTGAGCAGTTCTTC	CASSQDEIVSEQFF
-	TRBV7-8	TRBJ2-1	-	TGTGCCAGCAGCTTATCGGAGGGCAGGGGGCAGTTCTTC	CASSLSEGRGQFF
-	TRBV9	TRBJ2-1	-	TGTGCCAGCAGCGTAGTCAGGGACCGTATTAGCTCCTACAATGAGCAGTTCTTC	CASSVVRDRISSYNEQFF
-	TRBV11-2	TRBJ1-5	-	TGTGCCAGCAGCTTAGGTGGGGGCGGCAATCAGCCCCAGCATTTT	CASSLGGGGNQPQHF
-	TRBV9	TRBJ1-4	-	TGTGCCAGCAGCGTAGAGGGGGGCTGGGGTGAAAAACTGTTTTTT	CASSVEGGWGEKLFF
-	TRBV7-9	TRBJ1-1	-	TGTGCCAGCAGCTTAAAGGAAGGGAAGACGGCTGAAGCTTTCTTT	CASSLKEGKTAEAFF
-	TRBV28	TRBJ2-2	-	TGTGCCAGCAGTCCACAGGGTATTTACGGGGAGCTGTTTTTT	CASSPQGIYGELFF
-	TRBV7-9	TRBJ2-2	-	TGTGCCAGCAGCCCGATTGCGAACACCGGGGAGCTGTTTTTT	CASSPIANTGELFF
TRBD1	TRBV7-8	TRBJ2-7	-	TGTGCCAGCAGGGACGGGACAGGCTACGAGCAGTACTTC	CASRDGTGYEQYF
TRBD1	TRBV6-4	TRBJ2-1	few	TGTGCCAGCAGTGATGGGACAGGGGACTACAATGAGCAGTTCTTC	CASSDGTGDYNEQFF
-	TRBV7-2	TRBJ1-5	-	TGTGCCAGCAGCCGGACGGATAGCAATCAGCCCCAGCATTTT	CASSRTDSNQPQHF
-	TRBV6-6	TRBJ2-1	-	TGTGCCAGCAGTAGAACTAGTTACAATGAGCAGTTCTTC	CASSRTSYNEQFF
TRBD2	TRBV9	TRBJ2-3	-	TGTGCCAGCAGGGGTAGCGGGAGTGATACGCAGTATTTT	CASRGSGSDTQYF